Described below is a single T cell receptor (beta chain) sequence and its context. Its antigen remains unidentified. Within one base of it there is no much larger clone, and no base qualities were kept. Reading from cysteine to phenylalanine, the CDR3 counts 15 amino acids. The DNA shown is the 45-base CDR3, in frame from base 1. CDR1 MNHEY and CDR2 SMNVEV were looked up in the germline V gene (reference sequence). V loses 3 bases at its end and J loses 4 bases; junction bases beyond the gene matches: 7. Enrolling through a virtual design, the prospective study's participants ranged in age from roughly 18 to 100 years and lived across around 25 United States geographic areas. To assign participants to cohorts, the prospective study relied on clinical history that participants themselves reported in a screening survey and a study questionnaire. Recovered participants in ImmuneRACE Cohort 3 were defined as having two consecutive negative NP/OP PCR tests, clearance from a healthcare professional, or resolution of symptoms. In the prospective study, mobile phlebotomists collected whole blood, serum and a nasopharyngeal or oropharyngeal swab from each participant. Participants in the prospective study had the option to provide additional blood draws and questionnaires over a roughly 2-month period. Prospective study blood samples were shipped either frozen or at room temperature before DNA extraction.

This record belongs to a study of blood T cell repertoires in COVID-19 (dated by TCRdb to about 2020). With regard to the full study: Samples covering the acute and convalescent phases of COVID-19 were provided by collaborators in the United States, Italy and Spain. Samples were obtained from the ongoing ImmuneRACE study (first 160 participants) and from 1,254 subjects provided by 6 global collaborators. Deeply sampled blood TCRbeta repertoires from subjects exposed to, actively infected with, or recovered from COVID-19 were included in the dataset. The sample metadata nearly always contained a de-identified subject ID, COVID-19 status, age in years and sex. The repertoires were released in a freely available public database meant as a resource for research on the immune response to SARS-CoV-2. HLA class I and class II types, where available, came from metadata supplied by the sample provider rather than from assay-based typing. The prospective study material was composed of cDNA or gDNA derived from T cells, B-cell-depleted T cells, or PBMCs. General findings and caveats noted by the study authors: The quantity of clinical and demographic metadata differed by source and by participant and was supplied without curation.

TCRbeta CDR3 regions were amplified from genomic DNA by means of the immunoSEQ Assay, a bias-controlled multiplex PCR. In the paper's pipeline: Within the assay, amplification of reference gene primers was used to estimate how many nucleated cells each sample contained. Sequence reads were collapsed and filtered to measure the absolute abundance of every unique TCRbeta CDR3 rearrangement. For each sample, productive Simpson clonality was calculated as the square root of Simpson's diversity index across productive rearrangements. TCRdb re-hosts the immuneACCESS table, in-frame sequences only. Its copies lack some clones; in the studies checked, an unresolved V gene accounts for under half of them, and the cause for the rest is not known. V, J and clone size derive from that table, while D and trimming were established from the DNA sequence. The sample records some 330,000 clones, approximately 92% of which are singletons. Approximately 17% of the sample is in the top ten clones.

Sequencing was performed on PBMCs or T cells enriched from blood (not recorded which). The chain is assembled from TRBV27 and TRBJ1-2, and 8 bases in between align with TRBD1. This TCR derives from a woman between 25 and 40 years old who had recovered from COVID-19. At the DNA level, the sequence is TGTGCCAGCAGTTTGAGCAGGGGGCAGGTCTATGGCTACACCTTC. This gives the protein CASSLSRGQVYGYTF.